This T cell receptor (beta chain) was profiled in a study of shared clonotypes between healthy human individuals. CDR3 length: 14 residues. Trimming stripped 5 bases from V and 4 bases from J, with 15 bases between. Germline V CDR1 and CDR2: MDHEN, SYDVKM. Measured with immunoSEQ multiplex PCR; TCRdb has only the in-frame clones, and not every one. The sample holds some 650,000 clones, more than 95% seen once. The chain combines TRBV28 with TRBJ2-7; D is unclear. The clonotype was recovered from a woman aged 25 to 39 in good health. The specimen sequenced was naive CD4+ T cells sorted from blood. The subset: CD45RA+ positively selected. The CDR3 is CASSPFQTTYEQYF. In nucleotides, the CDR3 is TGTGCCAGCAGTCCCTTCCAGACGACGTACGAGCAGTACTTC.